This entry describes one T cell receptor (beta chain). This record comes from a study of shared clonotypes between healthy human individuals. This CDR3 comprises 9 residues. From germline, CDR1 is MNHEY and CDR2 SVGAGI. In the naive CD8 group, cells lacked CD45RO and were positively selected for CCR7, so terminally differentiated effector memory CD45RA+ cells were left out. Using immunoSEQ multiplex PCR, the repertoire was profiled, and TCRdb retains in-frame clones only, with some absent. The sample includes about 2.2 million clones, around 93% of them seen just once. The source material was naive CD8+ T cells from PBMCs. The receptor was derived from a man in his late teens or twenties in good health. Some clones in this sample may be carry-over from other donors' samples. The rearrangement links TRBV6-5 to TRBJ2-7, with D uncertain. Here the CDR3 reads CGKSSKQYF. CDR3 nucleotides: TGTGGGAAAAGTAGTAAGCAGTACTTC.